The sequence of this T cell receptor beta chain was determined in a study of monozygotic twins with inflammatory bowel disease. This CDR3 has 15 residues. Germline assignment: CDR1 LGHDT and CDR2 YNNKEL (reference sequence). TCRdb re-called the 5' RACE reads, yielding one record per CDR3 amino acid sequence without DNA. Reported are more than 85,000 distinct CDR3 sequences; the ten largest clones contain about an eighth. The template was total RNA from whole blood, with no T cell sorting. What was sequenced was blood. The V gene is TRBV3-1, the J gene TRBJ1-1; TCRdb picks TRBD1, but there is no DNA to check that call. This TCR was recovered from a human donor with ulcerative colitis or Crohn's disease, or a healthy co-twin of an affected twin (not recorded which). The CDR3 region is CASSPRQGAGTEAFF.